This TCR beta chain was recorded in a study of blood T cell repertoires in COVID-19. About the study: Samples came from the United States, Italy and Spain, spanning acute and convalescent COVID-19. T cells, B-cell-depleted T cells, or PBMCs supplied cDNA or gDNA.

Original data processing: Nucleated cell number was recorded as an estimate derived from reference gene primer amplification. Sequenced by immunoSEQ multiplex PCR; TCRdb stores in-frame clones only, minus some. V and J calls and clone size are as listed in that table; D and trimming were resolved from the DNA. The profile shows 150,000 or so clones, 70% to 90% of them singletons. Looked up from germline, CDR1 is MRHNA and CDR2 is SNTAGT. V shed 2 bases and J shed 5 bases, with 9 bases lying between them. The CDR3 covers 14 residues. This clone was detected a few times. The chain employs TRBV6-4 and TRBJ2-2; weak D call: TRBD1 (5 bases). This clonotype was sampled from a young man with acute or convalescent COVID-19. Sequenced material: peripheral blood. CDR3 residues: CASSDGAETGELFF. In nucleotides, the CDR3 is TGTGCCAGCAGTGACGGGGCAGAAACCGGGGAGCTGTTTTTT.